This T cell receptor beta chain was sequenced during a study of blood T cells in healthy people across ages. The authors ran a second PCR of 7 to 11 cycles using a sample-barcoded 5' primer and a J-beta primer mix. Via MiXCR, TCRdb re-called the 5' RACE reads, giving one row per CDR3 protein. The table records approximately 1,100,000 distinct CDR3 sequences, roughly 45% of them present only once. V was clipped by 1 base and J by 2 bases, with 12 bases between them. Per germline, CDR1 MGHRA and CDR2 YSYEKL. This CDR3 has 15 residues. In its sample, this clonotype was seen a few times. The V gene is TRBV4-1, the J gene TRBJ2-7; TRBD2 is a possible D gene (5 bases). Sequenced sample: blood. The clonotype was recovered from a woman aged 55-69 years in good health. CDR3 coding DNA: TGCGCCAGCAGCCAAGGTTGGAGCGGAACCTACGAGCAGTACTTC. This encodes CASSQGWSGTYEQYF.